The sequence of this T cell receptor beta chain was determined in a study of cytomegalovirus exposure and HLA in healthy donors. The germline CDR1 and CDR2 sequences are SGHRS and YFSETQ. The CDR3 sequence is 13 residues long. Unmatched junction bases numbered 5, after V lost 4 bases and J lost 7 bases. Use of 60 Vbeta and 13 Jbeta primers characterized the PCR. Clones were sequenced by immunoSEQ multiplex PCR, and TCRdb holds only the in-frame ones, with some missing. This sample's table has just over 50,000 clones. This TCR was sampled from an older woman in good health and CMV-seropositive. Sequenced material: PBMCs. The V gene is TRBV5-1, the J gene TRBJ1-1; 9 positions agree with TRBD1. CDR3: CASSVGTGIEAFF. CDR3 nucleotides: TGCGCCAGCAGCGTAGGGACAGGGATTGAAGCTTTCTTT.